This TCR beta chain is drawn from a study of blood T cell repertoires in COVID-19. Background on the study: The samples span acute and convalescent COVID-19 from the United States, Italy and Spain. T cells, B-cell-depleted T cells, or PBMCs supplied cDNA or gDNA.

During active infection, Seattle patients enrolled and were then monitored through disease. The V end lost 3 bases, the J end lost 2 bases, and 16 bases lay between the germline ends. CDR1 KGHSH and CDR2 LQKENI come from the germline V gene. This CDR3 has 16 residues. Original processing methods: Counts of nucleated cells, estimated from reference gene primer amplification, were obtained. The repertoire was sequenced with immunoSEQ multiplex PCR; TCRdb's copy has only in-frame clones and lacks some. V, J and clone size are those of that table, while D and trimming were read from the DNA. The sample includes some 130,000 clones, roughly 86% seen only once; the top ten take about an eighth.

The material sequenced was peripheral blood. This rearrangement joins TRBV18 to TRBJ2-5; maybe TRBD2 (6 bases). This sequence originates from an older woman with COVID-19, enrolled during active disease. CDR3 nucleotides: TGTGCCAGCTCACCGATCGGGACTGCGGTTCAAGAGACCCAGTACTTC. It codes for CASSPIGTAVQETQYF.